Reported below is one T cell receptor beta chain. It lacks a known antigen. Just one base apart from a much larger clone, this may be a read error. From the cysteine up to the phenylalanine, the CDR3 has a length of 14 residues. The only DNA kept is the CDR3, 42 bases in frame from the first base. This entry comes from a study of molecular identifiers for immune sequencing clone quantification (dated by TCRdb to between 2018 and 2020). With respect to the entire study: In a replicate experiment, RNA from roughly 18,000 or 92,000 naive CD8 T cells was split into five aliquots, four of which were sequenced. The study was a methods study using CD8 T cells to benchmark molecular-identifier clustering-based TCR repertoire sequencing (MIDCIRS) and TCR RNA copy counting.

What the authors observed across the whole study: Even against a background of 750,000 to 1,000,000 naive CD8 T cells, spiked-in Jurkat TCR RNA amounting to a single cell's worth was reported to be detectable. Modeling estimated 3 to 3.5 recovered TCR RNA copies per cell, compared with roughly 10 by digital PCR, which implies approximately 30% capture efficiency. The sizes of highly expanded clones could end up underestimated when identical TCR molecules share a barcode. Spiked-in Jurkat TCR RNA (around 9 copies' worth), which is not part of the donor repertoire, was contained in the naive libraries. When barcode sub-clustering was not used, chimeric consensus sequences inflated TCR diversity, with chimeras reaching as high as 47%. In CMV-specific effector cells, over 98% of molecules were held by clones above 20 RNA copies, whereas under 1% of molecules were held by such clones in naive cells.

Library preparation employed PCR. The instrument was a NextSeq 500. Preparation of bulk TCR libraries followed a previously described approach, with the TCR primers listed in Table S5. Purification of total RNA was performed with the Qiagen AllPrep DNA/RNA kit. Before any analysis, reads coming from multiple sequencing runs of the same library were combined into one pool. As for how the authors treated the data: Reads were retained only if their TCR constant sequence matched exactly, and those retained reads were trimmed to 150 nt and grouped according to their 12-nt molecular barcodes. Reads within each barcode group were sub-clustered using a 15% Levenshtein threshold, and quality-weighted consensus sequences were constructed for each RNA molecule. Non-functional sequences were removed, as were lower-count sequences one edit away from another. On the basis of fitting two negative binomial distributions, barcode sub-clusters with fewer than 20% of the maximum read count were discarded. TCRdb passed the public sequencing reads through fastp at Q25 and MiXCR, retaining productive beta sequences. Identical CDR3 protein sequences are pooled into one entry, listed with their most common genes and DNA. TCRdb's processing, not the study's, gives the V and J calls here. The sample has just over 95,000 distinct CDR3 sequences on record, approximately 24% of them singletons. Jointly, the top ten make up roughly 1% of the sample.

Naive CD8 T cell libraries were made from about 20,000 to 1,000,000 sorted cells using 10%, 30% or 50% of purified RNA. Naive CD8 T cells were FACS-sorted as CD8+CD4-CCR7+CD45RA+ on a BD FACSAria II into RLT Plus buffer. Around 10 TCR copies' worth of Jurkat RNA were spiked into about 20,000-1,100,000 naive CD8 T cell samples to test detection sensitivity. CD8 T cells were enriched using RosetteSep CD8+ T Cell Enrichment Cocktail and Ficoll-Paque, and the enriched cells then underwent ACK red cell lysis. Sequencing was done on a sample of naive CD8+ T cells from blood, with Jurkat cell RNA spiked in. Reading the label with the study, this specimen's cell subset or site is: FACS-sorted CD8+CD4-CCR7+CD45RA+ naive T cells. The sequence was obtained from a human donor in good health. Some libraries in this study had Jurkat cell RNA spiked in. This receptor chain uses TRBV5-3 and TRBJ1-5; TRBD1 agrees with 7 junctional bases. TRBV5-3 is marked as an open reading frame, function uncertain. The DNA sequence is given as TGTGCCAGCAGCTTGCAGGGGGGGGGGCAGTCCCAGCATTTT. This is translated as CASSLQGGGQSQHF.